These 17 T cell receptor beta chains originate from one sample sequenced in a study of cytomegalovirus exposure and HLA in healthy donors. The study ran its PCR with 60 Vbeta and 13 Jbeta primers. Sequenced by immunoSEQ multiplex PCR; TCRdb stores in-frame clones only, minus some. Counted here are over 130,000 clones, 60% to 85% occurring once; the ten biggest clones make up 6.3%. The sequenced material came from PBMCs. The receptors shown here come from a man aged 45-65 years in good health and CMV-seropositive.

The V call is TRBV27, the J call TRBJ2-7; no clear D. This CDR3 has 15 amino acids. CDR1 is MNHEY, CDR2 SMNVEV, per germline (reference sequence). V was shortened by 4 bases and J by 0 bases, with 13 bases between the two germline ends. The CDR3 DNA is TGTGCCAGCAGTTCAAGAACGACATACTCCTACGAGCAGTACTTC. It is translated as CASSSRTTYSYEQYF.

This clone was seen a few times. The V gene is TRBV6-1, the J gene TRBJ1-4; 8 bases match TRBD1. The CDR3 is made up of 14 amino acids. Germline V CDR1 and CDR2: MNHNS, SASEGT. The V and J ends lost 6 bases and 8 bases, in that order; junction bases with no gene match: 8. The CDR3 spells CASSVTGAREKLFF. CDR3 bases: TGTGCCAGCAGCGTGACAGGGGCACGGGAAAAACTGTTTTTT.

The V and J genes are TRBV25-1 and TRBJ2-7; tentative D call: TRBD2 (5 bases). The CDR3 extends over 11 amino acids. From germline, CDR1 is MGHDK and CDR2 SYGVNS. V shed 4 bases and J shed 7 bases, with 8 bases lying between them. CDR3 residues: CASSVTREQYF. In nucleotides, the CDR3 is TGTGCCAGCAGTGTAACTAGAGAGCAGTACTTC.

With respect to this clone: Distinct nucleotide sequences in the sample also encode this CDR3. This rearrangement joins TRBV6-1 to TRBJ2-7; 10 nucleotides agree with TRBD1. V lost 5 bases to trimming and J lost 3 bases; unmatched junction nucleotides: 4. Germline assignment: CDR1 MNHNS and CDR2 SASEGT. The CDR3 is made up of 14 amino acids. CDR3 residues: CASSPRDRGYEQYF. The CDR3 region has the DNA TGTGCCAGCAGTCCCCGGGACAGGGGCTACGAGCAGTACTTC.

Concerning this clone itself: This CDR3 is missing its conserved last phenylalanine or tryptophan, likely due to a read error. CDR3 region: CASSPAGVLDSPLHL. DNA of the CDR3: TGCGCCAGCAGCCCGGCAGGGGTTTTGGATTCACCCCTCCACCTT. The chain employs TRBV5-1 and TRBJ1-6; possibly TRBD1 for D (6 bases). The CDR3 length is 15 residues. Deletions cut 4 bases from V and 8 bases from J, with 16 bases between. Germline V CDR1 and CDR2: SGHRS, YFSETQ.

V is TRBV4-1 and J is TRBJ1-3; a weak D match, TRBD1 (5 bases). V lost 1 base and J lost 0, with 10 bases in between. The CDR3 contains 16 residues. Germline lookup yields CDR1 MGHRA and CDR2 YSYEKL. The CDR3 loop is CASSQVIGGSGNTIYF. The CDR3 DNA reads TGCGCCAGCAGCCAAGTTATCGGGGGCTCTGGAAACACCATATATTTT.

DNA for the CDR3: TGTGCCAGCAGTTTATCGGTACCGGGACAGGAGGATTACGAGCAGTACTTC. Protein: CASSLSVPGQEDYEQYF. This rearrangement joins TRBV28 to TRBJ2-7; TRBD1 aligns across 8 bases. Per germline, CDR1 MDHEN and CDR2 SYDVKM. The CDR3 is made up of 17 amino acids. V was pared by 1 base and J by 4 bases, with 12 bases of the junction left unmatched.

The chain employs TRBV2 and TRBJ2-5, with TRBD1 as a possible D gene (5 bases). The closer fit of TRBJ2-7 to the DNA end suggests the J call may be wrong. Germline V gene sequence: CDR1 SNHLY, CDR2 FYNNEI. The CDR3 length is 15 residues. The CDR3 spells CASKLSSGSHYEQYF. In DNA, the CDR3 is TGTGCCAGCAAGCTGAGCTCAGGGTCCCACTACGAGCAGTACTTC.

The chain is built from TRBV28 and TRBJ1-2; D remains unclear. V was shortened by 6 bases and J by 9 bases, with 17 bases between the two germline ends. Germline lookup yields CDR1 MDHEN and CDR2 SYDVKM. There are 13 residues in the CDR3. The CDR3 reads CASSTELGLRYTF. The CDR3 DNA sequence: TGTGCCAGCAGCACCGAGTTGGGCCTTCGCTACACCTTC.

This chain joins TRBV4-1 and TRBJ2-5; 8 nucleotides align to TRBD2. The DNA end is a closer match to TRBJ2-7, so the J assignment may be wrong. From germline, CDR1 is MGHRA and CDR2 YSYEKL. The CDR3 is 16 residues long. CDR3 DNA: TGCGCCAGCAGCCACGGAAGACTAGCGAGGGCCTACGAGCAGTACTTC. It codes for CASSHGRLARAYEQYF.

This sequence joins TRBV6-1 and TRBJ1-2; D gene unclear. The CDR3 loop spans 13 amino acids. V shed 4 bases and J shed 5 bases, with 11 bases lying between them. Germline loops: CDR1 MNHNS, CDR2 SASEGT. This chain's CDR3 is CASSAAGEYGYTF. CDR3 nucleotide sequence: TGTGCCAGCAGTGCGGCGGGAGAATATGGCTACACCTTC.

The chain carries TRBV12-5 and TRBJ2-1, with 12 bases lining up with TRBD2. Germline-derived CDR1 and CDR2 are LGHNT and FRNRAP. Trimming cost V 1 base and J 7 bases; bases outside gene matches: 2. The CDR3 consists of 15 residues. This chain's CDR3 is CASGLGLAGGNEQFF. The DNA of the CDR3 is TGTGCTAGTGGTTTGGGGCTAGCGGGAGGGAATGAGCAGTTCTTC.

V gene TRBV4-1 combines with J gene TRBJ2-5; D is perhaps TRBD2 (5 bases). Trimming removed 5 bases from V and 2 bases from J, with 18 bases in between. The V gene's germline CDR1 is MGHRA and CDR2 YSYEKL. There are 16 residues in the CDR3. The CDR3 nucleotides read TGCGCCAGCAGCAAGAGGGATCTAGGTGGGCAAGAGACCCAGTACTTC. As protein: CASSKRDLGGQETQYF.

The chain is built from TRBV19 and TRBJ2-7; TRBD2 matches 8 bases. CDR1 LNHDA and CDR2 SQIVND come from the germline V gene (reference sequence). The CDR3 has 17 amino acids. With V trimmed by 5 bases and J by 2 bases, 14 bases remained unmatched. Written as DNA, the CDR3 is TGTGCCAGTAGTCCTTCCCTACTAGCGGCCAACCCCTACGAGCAGTACTTC. This codes for CASSPSLLAANPYEQYF.

The chain employs TRBV27 and TRBJ2-3, with 9 bases fitting TRBD2. V was clipped by 11 bases and J by 0 bases; unmatched bases: 12. Germline CDR1 reads MNHEY; CDR2 reads SMNVEV (reference sequence). The CDR3 extends over 16 amino acids. CDR3 coding DNA: TGTGCCGTGCGGGCTAGCGGGACCGCTAGCACAGATACGCAGTATTTT. Amino acid sequence: CAVRASGTASTDTQYF.

The chain is built from TRBV14 and TRBJ1-3; D is uncertain. Trimming removed 0 bases at V and 0 bases at J, with 9 bases between. The CDR3 is 16 amino acids. The germline CDR1 and CDR2 sequences are SGHDN and FVKESK. CDR3 region: CASSQDTPLSGNTIYF. The DNA of the CDR3 is TGTGCCAGCAGCCAAGATACTCCCCTCTCTGGAAACACCATATATTTT.

V gene TRBV6-1 combines with J gene TRBJ2-1; 9 bases fit TRBD1. There are 15 residues in the CDR3. From germline, CDR1 is MNHNS and CDR2 SASEGT. J gave up 4 bases and V 7 bases, and 8 bases lay outside the gene matches. This CDR3 reads CASNLAGTGYNEQFF. CDR3 bases: TGTGCCAGCAATCTGGCCGGGACAGGGTACAATGAGCAGTTCTTC.